Detailed here is one TCR beta chain. No antigen is known for it. These data are taken from a study of cytomegalovirus exposure and HLA in healthy donors. Overall study results and limits: According to an earlier analysis, most TCR beta V segments yielded productive rearrangements about 90% or about 30% of the time. TCR beta V- and J-gene trimming was later associated with a missense DCLRE1C variant. It was in a later analysis that TCR association rates were seen to vary by HLA locus, highest for DRB1 and lowest for HLA-C.

The primer mix had 60 Vbeta and 13 Jbeta primers. Repertoires were generated with immunoSEQ multiplex PCR, while TCRdb's copy carries only in-frame clones and drops some. Of about 130,000 clones listed, roughly 80% were seen once; the top ten hold under 1.5%. The V and J ends lost 0 bases and 6 bases respectively, with 13 bases between them. The CDR3 is made up of 15 amino acids. Germline V lookup: CDR1 MNHEY, CDR2 SVGAGI. The source of this sequence is a female donor in good health and CMV-seronegative. The chain combines TRBV6-5 with TRBJ2-3, with a weak D call TRBD1 (5 bases). Material: PBMCs. The CDR3 nucleotides are TGTGCCAGCAGTTACTCATCTCTAGGGGCGGATACGCAGTATTTT. Its translation: CASSYSSLGADTQYF.